These T cell receptor beta chains were read from a single sample in a study of vaccination and CD4 T cells after COVID-19. The antigens for these receptors are not known. TCRdb re-analysed the PCR reads in MiXCR, keeping a single row per CDR3 protein. This sample has about 30,000 distinct CDR3 sequences, with approximately 62% found just once. The specimen was CD4+ T cells from blood, cultured in vitro, collected after SARS-CoV-2 vaccination. Every receptor here comes from a human donor who received a COVID-19 vaccine. The CDR3 runs from the conserved cysteine through the conserved F or W. The D gene is left open where the match is weak. Clone size is stated in some rows and not others, as once, few, many or a class when expanded.

d_gene: NA; j_gene: TRBJ1-4; abundance: few; v_gene: TRBV20-1; CDR3aa: CSASPAFGEKLFF; CDR3nt: TGCAGTGCTAGTCCGGCCTTTGGGGAAAAACTGTTTTTT
d_gene: NA; j_gene: TRBJ1-5; abundance: few; v_gene: TRBV2; CDR3aa: CASSPSGTQPQHF; CDR3nt: TGTGCCAGCAGTCCGTCGGGGACTCAGCCCCAGCATTTT
d_gene: NA; j_gene: TRBJ2-7; abundance: NA; v_gene: TRBV18; CDR3aa: CASSPGLQISYEQYF; CDR3nt: TGTGCCAGCTCACCAGGGCTTCAAATCTCCTACGAGCAGTACTTC
d_gene: TRBD2; j_gene: TRBJ2-3; abundance: NA; v_gene: TRBV28; CDR3aa: CASSSRTSGARTDMQYF; CDR3nt: TGTGCCAGCAGTTCGCGGACTAGCGGGGCGCGCACAGATATGCAGTATTTT
d_gene: NA; j_gene: TRBJ1-5; abundance: NA; v_gene: TRBV20-1; CDR3aa: CSASQPRNQPQHF; CDR3nt: TGCAGTGCTAGTCAGCCCCGTAATCAGCCCCAGCATTTT
d_gene: NA; j_gene: TRBJ1-1; abundance: NA; v_gene: TRBV12-3/TRBV12-4; CDR3aa: CASSLEPRWGGSTEAFF; CDR3nt: TGTGCCAGCAGTTTAGAGCCCCGATGGGGGGGGAGCACTGAAGCTTTCTTT
d_gene: NA; j_gene: TRBJ1-5; abundance: NA; v_gene: TRBV6-1; CDR3aa: CARPPEWPQHF; CDR3nt: TGTGCCAGACCTCCCGAGTGGCCCCAGCATTTT
d_gene: TRBD1; j_gene: TRBJ2-7; abundance: NA; v_gene: TRBV7-6; CDR3aa: CASSADRVQYF; CDR3nt: TGTGCCAGCAGCGCAGACAGGGTGCAGTACTTC
d_gene: TRBD1; j_gene: TRBJ1-6; abundance: NA; v_gene: TRBV6-1; CDR3aa: CASSARTGGGNSPLHF; CDR3nt: TGTGCCAGCAGTGCCCGGACAGGGGGAGGTAATTCACCCCTCCACTTT
d_gene: NA; j_gene: TRBJ1-6; abundance: NA; v_gene: TRBV6-2/TRBV6-3; CDR3aa: CASSYDRRSSPLHF; CDR3nt: TGTGCCAGCAGTTATGACAGGCGGAGCTCACCCCTCCACTTT
d_gene: TRBD1; j_gene: TRBJ1-2; abundance: few; v_gene: TRBV24-1; CDR3aa: CATSDGTVGYGYTF; CDR3nt: TGTGCCACCAGTGACGGGACAGTCGGGTATGGCTACACCTTC
d_gene: TRBD1; j_gene: TRBJ2-5; abundance: NA; v_gene: TRBV24-1; CDR3aa: CATANRDRGLETQYF; CDR3nt: TGTGCCACGGCGAACCGGGACAGGGGGCTGGAGACCCAGTACTTC
d_gene: NA; j_gene: TRBJ1-3; abundance: NA; v_gene: TRBV30; CDR3aa: CAWSVRTYSGNTIYF; CDR3nt: TGTGCCTGGAGTGTCAGGACCTACTCTGGAAACACCATATATTTT
d_gene: NA; j_gene: TRBJ1-2; abundance: few; v_gene: TRBV6-1; CDR3aa: CASRNIQGQGYTF; CDR3nt: TGTGCCAGCAGGAATATACAGGGACAAGGCTACACCTTC
d_gene: NA; j_gene: TRBJ1-2; abundance: NA; v_gene: TRBV12-3/TRBV12-4; CDR3aa: CASSPRGNLAQSGYTF; CDR3nt: TGTGCCAGCAGTCCCCGAGGTAATTTAGCGCAAAGCGGCTACACCTTC
d_gene: TRBD1; j_gene: TRBJ2-7; abundance: once; v_gene: TRBV19; CDR3aa: CASRRTGSSYEQYF; CDR3nt: TGTGCCAGTCGGAGGACAGGGTCCTCCTACGAGCAGTACTTC
d_gene: TRBD1; j_gene: TRBJ2-2; abundance: NA; v_gene: TRBV7-9; CDR3aa: CASSFQGANGGELFF; CDR3nt: TGTGCCAGCAGCTTTCAGGGGGCGAACGGCGGGGAGCTGTTTTTT
d_gene: NA; j_gene: TRBJ2-3; abundance: NA; v_gene: TRBV7-3; CDR3aa: CASSQAPTFTDTQYF; CDR3nt: TGTGCCAGCAGCCAAGCCCCGACTTTCACAGATACGCAGTATTTT
d_gene: NA; j_gene: TRBJ1-5; abundance: few; v_gene: TRBV21-1; CDR3aa: CASRSGGQPQHF; CDR3nt: TGTGCCAGCCGCTCGGGGGGTCAGCCCCAGCATTTT
d_gene: NA; j_gene: TRBJ2-5; abundance: NA; v_gene: TRBV24-1; CDR3aa: CATSDRGRVGRQETQYF; CDR3nt: TGTGCCACCAGTGACCGTGGACGGGTCGGTCGCCAAGAGACCCAGTACTTC
d_gene: TRBD1; j_gene: TRBJ1-2; abundance: NA; v_gene: TRBV7-9; CDR3aa: CASSPQGVDGYTF; CDR3nt: TGTGCCAGCAGCCCACAGGGGGTGGATGGCTACACCTTC
d_gene: NA; j_gene: TRBJ1-2; abundance: NA; v_gene: TRBV6-5; CDR3aa: CASSYRDKANYGYTF; CDR3nt: TGTGCCAGCAGTTACAGAGACAAAGCTAACTATGGCTACACCTTC
d_gene: TRBD1; j_gene: TRBJ1-6; abundance: NA; v_gene: TRBV7-9; CDR3aa: CASSLVPTGASPLHF; CDR3nt: TGTGCCAGCAGCTTAGTTCCGACAGGGGCTTCACCCCTCCACTTT
d_gene: TRBD1; j_gene: TRBJ1-1; abundance: NA; v_gene: TRBV11-3; CDR3aa: CASSAGQGRNTEAFF; CDR3nt: TGTGCCAGCAGCGCGGGACAGGGGCGGAACACTGAAGCTTTCTTT
d_gene: NA; j_gene: TRBJ1-1; abundance: NA; v_gene: TRBV2; CDR3aa: CASSVEGGGEAFF; CDR3nt: TGTGCCAGCAGTGTGGAGGGGGGTGGTGAAGCTTTCTTT
d_gene: NA; j_gene: TRBJ2-3; abundance: NA; v_gene: TRBV5-1; CDR3aa: CASSLEGGSVDTQYF; CDR3nt: TGCGCCAGCAGCTTGGAGGGGGGGAGCGTAGATACGCAGTATTTT
d_gene: TRBD2; j_gene: TRBJ2-3; abundance: few; v_gene: TRBV30; CDR3aa: CAWSKASGLTDTQYF; CDR3nt: TGTGCCTGGAGTAAGGCTAGCGGACTCACAGATACGCAGTATTTT
d_gene: NA; j_gene: TRBJ2-7; abundance: NA; v_gene: TRBV6-1; CDR3aa: CASSDKPGTATYEQYF; CDR3nt: TGTGCCAGCAGTGATAAGCCCGGGACGGCAACCTACGAGCAGTACTTC
d_gene: TRBD2; j_gene: TRBJ2-5; abundance: NA; v_gene: TRBV2; CDR3aa: CASSERRGVVETQYF; CDR3nt: TGTGCCAGCAGTGAACGGCGGGGGGTGGTAGAGACCCAGTACTTC
d_gene: TRBD2; j_gene: TRBJ2-3; abundance: NA; v_gene: TRBV7-2; CDR3aa: CASSSGLHTQYF; CDR3nt: TGTGCCAGCAGCTCGGGACTACATACGCAGTATTTT
d_gene: NA; j_gene: TRBJ1-5; abundance: NA; v_gene: TRBV12-3/TRBV12-4; CDR3aa: CASSFGQGWNQPQHF; CDR3nt: TGTGCCAGCAGTTTTGGGCAGGGTTGGAATCAGCCCCAGCATTTT
d_gene: NA; j_gene: TRBJ2-6; abundance: few; v_gene: TRBV12-3/TRBV12-4; CDR3aa: CASSLQGAGANVLTF; CDR3nt: TGTGCCAGCAGTTTACAGGGAGCTGGGGCCAACGTCCTGACTTTC
d_gene: NA; j_gene: TRBJ2-1; abundance: NA; v_gene: TRBV24-1; CDR3aa: CATSDSTWGPSYNEQFF; CDR3nt: TGTGCCACCAGTGACTCTACATGGGGCCCTTCCTACAATGAGCAGTTCTTC
d_gene: TRBD1; j_gene: TRBJ1-1; abundance: NA; v_gene: TRBV28; CDR3aa: CASKTGRQGARTEAFF; CDR3nt: TGTGCCAGCAAGACGGGGAGACAGGGGGCGCGCACTGAAGCTTTCTTT
d_gene: NA; j_gene: TRBJ2-1; abundance: once; v_gene: TRBV7-9; CDR3aa: CASSLAPGLAVLGRGEQFF; CDR3nt: TGTGCCAGCAGCTTAGCCCCCGGGCTAGCCGTACTTGGGCGGGGTGAGCAGTTCTTC
d_gene: NA; j_gene: TRBJ1-1; abundance: NA; v_gene: TRBV2; CDR3aa: CASSELGVGTEAFF; CDR3nt: TGTGCCAGCAGTGAATTGGGGGTGGGCACTGAAGCTTTCTTT
d_gene: TRBD1; j_gene: TRBJ2-7; abundance: NA; v_gene: TRBV6-5; CDR3aa: CASSYGDREMGEQYF; CDR3nt: TGTGCCAGCAGTTATGGTGACAGGGAGATGGGCGAGCAGTACTTC
d_gene: NA; j_gene: TRBJ1-2; abundance: NA; v_gene: TRBV6-5; CDR3aa: CASSSVNRWNYGYTF; CDR3nt: TGTGCCAGCAGTTCAGTGAACAGGTGGAACTATGGCTACACCTTC
d_gene: TRBD1; j_gene: TRBJ1-2; abundance: NA; v_gene: TRBV19; CDR3aa: CASSIGGDSYGYTF; CDR3nt: TGTGCCAGTAGTATTGGGGGGGACAGCTATGGCTACACCTTC
d_gene: TRBD1; j_gene: TRBJ2-1; abundance: NA; v_gene: TRBV5-1; CDR3aa: CASSLLGTGNEQFF; CDR3nt: TGCGCCAGCAGCTTGCTAGGGACAGGGAATGAGCAGTTCTTC
d_gene: TRBD1; j_gene: TRBJ2-2; abundance: few; v_gene: TRBV2; CDR3aa: CASRGDSAYGTGELFF; CDR3nt: TGTGCCAGCAGGGGGGACAGCGCTTACGGGACCGGGGAGCTGTTTTTT
d_gene: NA; j_gene: TRBJ1-5; abundance: NA; v_gene: TRBV6-1; CDR3aa: CASSELGTQHF; CDR3nt: TGTGCCAGCAGTGAACTTGGGACCCAGCATTTT
d_gene: NA; j_gene: TRBJ1-1; abundance: NA; v_gene: TRBV5-1; CDR3aa: CASSRGGPGDGAFF; CDR3nt: TGCGCCAGCAGTCGAGGGGGACCCGGGGATGGAGCTTTCTTT
d_gene: TRBD2; j_gene: TRBJ2-3; abundance: NA; v_gene: TRBV20-1; CDR3aa: CSARVLAGGPFETDTQYF; CDR3nt: TGCAGTGCTAGAGTCCTAGCGGGGGGGCCGTTTGAGACAGATACGCAGTATTTT
d_gene: NA; j_gene: TRBJ1-1; abundance: NA; v_gene: TRBV29-1; CDR3aa: CSGSIVAGEAFF; CDR3nt: TGCAGCGGAAGTATTGTGGCCGGGGAAGCTTTCTTT
d_gene: NA; j_gene: TRBJ2-7; abundance: NA; v_gene: TRBV24-1; CDR3aa: CATSEPGQITGEQYF; CDR3nt: TGTGCCACCAGTGAACCGGGCCAGATTACGGGGGAGCAGTACTTC
d_gene: NA; j_gene: TRBJ1-2; abundance: few; v_gene: TRBV2; CDR3aa: CASRNPPRGIGYTF; CDR3nt: TGTGCCAGCCGAAATCCCCCTAGGGGGATCGGCTACACCTTC
d_gene: NA; j_gene: TRBJ1-2; abundance: few; v_gene: TRBV25-1; CDR3aa: CASSVTGFCYGYTF; CDR3nt: TGTGCCAGCAGTGTTACAGGGTTTTGTTATGGCTACACCTTC
d_gene: TRBD2; j_gene: TRBJ2-7; abundance: once; v_gene: TRBV6-5; CDR3aa: CASSYSIGGAVSYEQYF; CDR3nt: TGTGCCAGCAGTTACTCGATCGGGGGGGCCGTCTCCTACGAGCAGTACTTC
d_gene: NA; j_gene: TRBJ2-7; abundance: NA; v_gene: TRBV7-9; CDR3aa: CASSFGSTYEQYF; CDR3nt: TGTGCCAGCAGCTTCGGCAGCACCTACGAGCAGTACTTC
d_gene: TRBD2; j_gene: TRBJ2-1; abundance: few; v_gene: TRBV24-1; CDR3aa: CATSDPASGGASSYNEQFF; CDR3nt: TGTGCCACCAGTGATCCCGCTAGCGGGGGGGCCTCTTCCTACAATGAGCAGTTCTTC
d_gene: TRBD1; j_gene: TRBJ2-3; abundance: NA; v_gene: TRBV5-4; CDR3aa: CASSPPGQGDRDTQYF; CDR3nt: TGTGCCAGCAGCCCTCCGGGACAGGGAGACCGCGATACGCAGTATTTT